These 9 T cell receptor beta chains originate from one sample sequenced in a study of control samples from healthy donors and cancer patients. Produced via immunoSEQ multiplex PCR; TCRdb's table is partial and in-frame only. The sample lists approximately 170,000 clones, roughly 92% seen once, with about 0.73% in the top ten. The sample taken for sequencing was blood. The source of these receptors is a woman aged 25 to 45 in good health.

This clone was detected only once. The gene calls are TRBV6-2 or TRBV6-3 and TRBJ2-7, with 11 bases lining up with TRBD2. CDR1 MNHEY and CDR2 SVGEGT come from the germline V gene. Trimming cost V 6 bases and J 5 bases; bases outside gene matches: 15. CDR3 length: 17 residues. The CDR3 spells CASSPAGSSGRQNEQYF. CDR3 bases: TGTGCCAGCAGCCCTGCGGGCTCTAGCGGGAGGCAGAACGAGCAGTACTTC.

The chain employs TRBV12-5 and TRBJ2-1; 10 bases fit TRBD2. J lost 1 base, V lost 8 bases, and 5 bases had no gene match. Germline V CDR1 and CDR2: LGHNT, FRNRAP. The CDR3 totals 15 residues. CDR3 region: CASLAGAGSYNEQFF. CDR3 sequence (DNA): TGTGCTAGTCTAGCGGGAGCAGGGTCCTACAATGAGCAGTTCTTC. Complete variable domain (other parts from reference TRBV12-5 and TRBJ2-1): DARVTQTPRHKVTEMGQEVTMRCQPILGHNTVFWYRQTMMQGLELLAYFRNRAPLDDSGMPKDRFSAEMPDATLATLKIQPSEPRDSAVYFCASLAGAGSYNEQFFGPGTRLTVL.

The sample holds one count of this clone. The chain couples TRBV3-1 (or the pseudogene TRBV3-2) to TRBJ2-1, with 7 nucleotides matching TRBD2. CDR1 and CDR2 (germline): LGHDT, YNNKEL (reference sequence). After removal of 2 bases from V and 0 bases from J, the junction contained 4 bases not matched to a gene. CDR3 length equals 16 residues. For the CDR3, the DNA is TGTGCCAGCAGCCAAAATGAGCGGGGCTCCTACAATGAGCAGTTCTTC. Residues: CASSQNERGSYNEQFF.

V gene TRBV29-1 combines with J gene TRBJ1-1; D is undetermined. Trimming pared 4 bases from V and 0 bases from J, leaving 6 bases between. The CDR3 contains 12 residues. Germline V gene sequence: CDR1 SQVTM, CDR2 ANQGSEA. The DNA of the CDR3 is TGCAGCGTTGGGGTCCTGAACACTGAAGCTTTCTTT. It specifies CSVGVLNTEAFF. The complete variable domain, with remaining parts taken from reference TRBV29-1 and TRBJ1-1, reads SAVISQKPSRDICQRGTSLTIQCQVDSQVTMMFWYRQQPGQSLTLIATANQGSEATYESGFVIDKFPISRPNLTFSTLTVSNMSPEDSSIYLCSVGVLNTEAFFGQGTRLTVV.

CDR3 loop: CASSLFAGTSGEGYNEQFF. CDR3 coding DNA: TGTGCCAGCAGCTTATTCGCCGGGACTAGTGGGGAGGGGTACAATGAGCAGTTCTTC. This rearrangement joins TRBV7-8 to TRBJ2-1; 8 bases match TRBD2. Germline loops: CDR1 SGHVS, CDR2 FQNEAQ. V was pared by 2 bases and J by 4 bases, with 16 bases of the junction left unmatched. The CDR3 spans 19 residues.

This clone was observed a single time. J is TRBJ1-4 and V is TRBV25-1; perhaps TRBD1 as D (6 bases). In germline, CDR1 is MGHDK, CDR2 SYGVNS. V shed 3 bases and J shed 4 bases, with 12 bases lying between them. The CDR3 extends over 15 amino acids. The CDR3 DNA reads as TGTGCCAGCAGTGATACGGGGGGCAATAATGAAAAACTGTTTTTT. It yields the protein CASSDTGGNNEKLFF.

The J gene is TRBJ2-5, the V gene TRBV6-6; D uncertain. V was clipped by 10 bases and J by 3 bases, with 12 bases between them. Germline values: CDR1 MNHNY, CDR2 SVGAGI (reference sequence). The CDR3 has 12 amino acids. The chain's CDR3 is CATGRIEETQYF. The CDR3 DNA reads TGTGCCACCGGCCGGATAGAAGAGACCCAGTACTTC.

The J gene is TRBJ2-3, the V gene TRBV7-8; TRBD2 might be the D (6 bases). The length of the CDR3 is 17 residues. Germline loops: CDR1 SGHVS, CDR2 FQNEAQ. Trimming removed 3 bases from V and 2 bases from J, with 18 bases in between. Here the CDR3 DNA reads TGTGCCAGCAGCTTTAGGTGGAGGGTTCCTTTCACAGATACGCAGTATTTT. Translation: CASSFRWRVPFTDTQYF.

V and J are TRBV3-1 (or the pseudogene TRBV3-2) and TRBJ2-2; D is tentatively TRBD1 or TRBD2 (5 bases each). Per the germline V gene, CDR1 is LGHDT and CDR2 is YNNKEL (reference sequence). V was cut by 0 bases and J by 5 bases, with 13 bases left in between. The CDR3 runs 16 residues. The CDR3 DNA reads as TGTGCCAGCAGCCAAGATCGGGGACCCTCTACCGGGGAGCTGTTTTTT. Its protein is CASSQDRGPSTGELFF.